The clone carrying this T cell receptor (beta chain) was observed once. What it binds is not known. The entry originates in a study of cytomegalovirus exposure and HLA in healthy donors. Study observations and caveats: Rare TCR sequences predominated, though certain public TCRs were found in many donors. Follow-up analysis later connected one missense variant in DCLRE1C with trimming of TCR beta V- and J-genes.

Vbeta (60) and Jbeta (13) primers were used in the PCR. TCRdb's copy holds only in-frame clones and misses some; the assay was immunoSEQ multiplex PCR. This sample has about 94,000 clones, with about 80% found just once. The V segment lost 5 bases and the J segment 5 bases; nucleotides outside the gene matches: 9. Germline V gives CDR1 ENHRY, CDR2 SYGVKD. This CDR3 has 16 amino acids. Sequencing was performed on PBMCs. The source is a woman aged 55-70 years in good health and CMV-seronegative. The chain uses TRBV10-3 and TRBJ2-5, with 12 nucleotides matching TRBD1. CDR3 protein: CAISPGTGGRWETQYF. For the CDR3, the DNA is TGTGCCATCAGTCCCGGGACAGGGGGCAGGTGGGAGACCCAGTACTTC.